This entry describes one TCR beta chain. The antigen remains unidentified. These data come from a study of vaccination and CD4 T cells after COVID-19. The sample's treatment: roughly ten-day PBMC culture with coronavirus spike peptide pools or control peptides (ViraFEST assay). Scientists ran DNA taken from cultured CD4+ T cells through the Oncomine TCR Beta short-read assay for sequencing. TCRdb reprocessed the PCR reads with MiXCR, giving one entry per CDR3 protein. The top ten hold roughly 24% of the sample, which has about 16,000 distinct CDR3 sequences, about a third seen once. Germline V gene lookup returns CDR1 MNHEY and CDR2 SVGAGI. V was pared by 4 bases and J by 7 bases, with 15 bases between. The CDR3 runs 14 residues.

Sequencing was performed on CD4+ T cells from blood, cultured in vitro, taken before SARS-CoV-2 vaccination. The rearrangement joins TRBV6-5 to TRBJ2-3, with unresolved D. This TCR was sampled from a human donor who received a COVID-19 vaccine. The chain's CDR3 is CASSFDPGLNTQYF. The CDR3 bases are TGTGCCAGCAGTTTTGACCCGGGCTTGAATACGCAGTATTTT.